Reported below is one T cell receptor beta chain. Its antigen is not known. With the 5' RACE reads reprocessed, TCRdb shows one record per CDR3 protein and no DNA. The table lists 110,000 to 150,000 distinct CDR3 sequences. The CDR3 extends over 14 amino acids. CDR1 and CDR2 (germline): MNHNY, SVGAGI (reference sequence). This sample is part of a study of monozygotic twins with inflammatory bowel disease. Study-wide results and caveats: In patient repertoires, differing immunosuppressive treatments may have added some variability. Patients with IBD had less TCRbeta diversity (inverse Simpson) than their healthy co-twins.

This clonotype was obtained from a human donor with ulcerative colitis or Crohn's disease, or a healthy co-twin of an affected twin (not recorded which). Sequencing was carried out using blood. The chain uses TRBV6-6 and TRBJ1-6; TCRdb's D call of TRBD1 is untestable without DNA. CDR3 sequence: CASSYLQGNSPLHF.